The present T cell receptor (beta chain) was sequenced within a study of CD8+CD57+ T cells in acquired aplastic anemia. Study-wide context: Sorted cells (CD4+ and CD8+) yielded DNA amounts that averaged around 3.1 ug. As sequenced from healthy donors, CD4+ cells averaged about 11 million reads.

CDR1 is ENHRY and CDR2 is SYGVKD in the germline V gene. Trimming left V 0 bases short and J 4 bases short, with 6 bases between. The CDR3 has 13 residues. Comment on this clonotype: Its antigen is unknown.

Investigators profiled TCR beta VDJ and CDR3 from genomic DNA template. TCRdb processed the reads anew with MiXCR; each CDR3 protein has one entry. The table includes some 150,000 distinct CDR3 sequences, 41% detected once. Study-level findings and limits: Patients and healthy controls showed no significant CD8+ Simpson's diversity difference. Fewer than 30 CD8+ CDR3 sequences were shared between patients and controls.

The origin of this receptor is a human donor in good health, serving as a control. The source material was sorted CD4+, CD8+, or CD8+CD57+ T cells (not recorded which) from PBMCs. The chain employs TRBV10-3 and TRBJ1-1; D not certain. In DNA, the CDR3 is TGTGCCATCAGTGAGTCGGTGGGCACTGAAGCTTTCTTT. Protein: CAISESVGTEAFF.